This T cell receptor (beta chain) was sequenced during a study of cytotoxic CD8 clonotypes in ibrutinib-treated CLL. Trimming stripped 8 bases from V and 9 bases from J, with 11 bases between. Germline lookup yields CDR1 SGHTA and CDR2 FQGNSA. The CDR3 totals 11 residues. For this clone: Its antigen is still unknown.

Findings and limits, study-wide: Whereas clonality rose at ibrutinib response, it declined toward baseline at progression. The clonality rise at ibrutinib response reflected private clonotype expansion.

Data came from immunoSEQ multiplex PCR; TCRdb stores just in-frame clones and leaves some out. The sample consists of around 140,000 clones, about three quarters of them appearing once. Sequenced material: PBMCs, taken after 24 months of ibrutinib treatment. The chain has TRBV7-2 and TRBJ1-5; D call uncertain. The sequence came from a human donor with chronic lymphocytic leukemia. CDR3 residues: CASGRGRPQHF. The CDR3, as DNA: TGTGCCAGCGGCCGAGGCCGGCCCCAGCATTTT.